This note documents a single T cell receptor beta chain sequence. Its antigen is unidentified. Combining a sample-barcoded 5' primer with a J-beta primer mix, a second PCR ran for roughly 6 to 12 cycles. TCRdb redid the calling of the 5' RACE reads with MiXCR, one entry per CDR3 protein. The sample lists 1.5 million to 2 million distinct CDR3 sequences; about two fifths were seen once. This sample is drawn from a study of blood T cells in healthy people across ages. Overall study results and limits: Unsorted PBMCs ruled out conclusive naive versus antigen-experienced comparison. As age increased, TCR beta diversity per million T cells fell in a roughly linear fashion.

This CDR3 contains 14 residues. Germline loops: CDR1 SGHKS, CDR2 YYEKEE (reference sequence). Trimming pared 0 bases from V and 6 bases from J, leaving 10 bases between. Input material: blood. The gene calls are TRBV5-5 and TRBJ1-5; D is possibly TRBD1 (5 bases). The TCR originated in a human donor in good health. DNA for the CDR3: TGTGCCAGCAGCTTGGCGGGGGTAAGTCAGCCCCAGCATTTT. Protein product: CASSLAGVSQPQHF.